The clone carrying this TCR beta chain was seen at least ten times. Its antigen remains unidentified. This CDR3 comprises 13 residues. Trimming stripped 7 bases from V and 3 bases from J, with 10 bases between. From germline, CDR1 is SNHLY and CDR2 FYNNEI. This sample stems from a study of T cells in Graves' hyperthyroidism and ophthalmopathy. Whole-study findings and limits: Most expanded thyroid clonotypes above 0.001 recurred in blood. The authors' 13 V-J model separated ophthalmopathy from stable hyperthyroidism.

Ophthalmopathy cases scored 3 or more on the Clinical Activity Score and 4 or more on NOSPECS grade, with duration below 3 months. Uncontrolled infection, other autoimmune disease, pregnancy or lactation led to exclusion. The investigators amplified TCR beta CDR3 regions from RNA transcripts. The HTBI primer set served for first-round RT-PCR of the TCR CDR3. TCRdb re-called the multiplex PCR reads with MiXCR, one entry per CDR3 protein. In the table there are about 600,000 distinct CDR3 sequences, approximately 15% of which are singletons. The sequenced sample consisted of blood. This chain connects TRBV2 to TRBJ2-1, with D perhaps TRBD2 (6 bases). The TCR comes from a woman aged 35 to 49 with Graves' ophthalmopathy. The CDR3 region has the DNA TGTGCCAGCAAAGGACTACTCTACAATGAGCAGTTCTTC. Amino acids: CASKGLLYNEQFF. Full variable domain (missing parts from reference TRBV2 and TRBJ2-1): EPEVTQTPSHQVTQMGQEVILRCVPISNHLYFYWYRQILGQKVEFLVSFYNNEISEKSEIFDDQFSVERPDGSNFTLKIRSTKLEDSAMYFCASKGLLYNEQFFGPGTRLTVL.